The clone carrying this TCR beta chain was counted ten times or more. Its antigen is undetermined. This specimen comes from a study of neurological immune-mediated disorders. Study details: Of the multiple sclerosis patients, 34 in total, some 30 were relapsing-remitting and 3 were secondary progressive. General study results and limits: For the multiple sclerosis repertoire cluster, an association with any clinical or MRI feature was absent.

The unsorted libraries originated from 2 million PBMCs kept at -80 C. This CDR3 contains 15 residues. The germline gives CDR1 SGHRS, CDR2 YFSETQ. The V gene lost 0 bases and the J gene lost 0 bases, with 8 bases spanning the gap. One entry per CDR3 protein results from TCRdb running MiXCR on the 5' RACE reads. The sample consists of roughly 88,000 distinct CDR3 sequences, approximately 4% of them appearing once. V and J are TRBV5-1 and TRBJ2-3; TRBD2 might be the D (6 bases). Material: PBMCs. This clonotype originated in a woman aged 45-65 years with multiple sclerosis. The CDR3 nucleotides read TGCGCCAGCAGCTTGGTCGCGGGGAGCACAGATACGCAGTATTTT. It encodes CASSLVAGSTDTQYF.